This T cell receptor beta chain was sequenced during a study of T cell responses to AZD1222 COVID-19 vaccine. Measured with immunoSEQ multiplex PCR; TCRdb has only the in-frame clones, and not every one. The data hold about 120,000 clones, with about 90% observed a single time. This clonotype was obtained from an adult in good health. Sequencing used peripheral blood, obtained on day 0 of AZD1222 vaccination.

The CDR3 sequence: CASSLGTSRTEYEQYF. The CDR3 bases are TGTGCCAGCAGCTTGGGGACTTCGAGGACAGAGTACGAGCAGTACTTC. The V gene is TRBV5-4, the J gene TRBJ2-7; the D gene is possibly TRBD1 (6 bases). The V end was cut by 0 bases, the J end by 4 bases, with 17 bases between. From germline, CDR1 is SGHNT and CDR2 YYREEE (reference sequence). The CDR3 totals 16 residues.